Presented here are 15 T cell receptor beta chains from one specimen sequenced in a study of T cell repertoires in cytomegalovirus infection. TCRdb re-called the reads with MiXCR, one entry per CDR3 protein. Among 250,000 to 300,000 distinct CDR3 sequences listed, about 25% were seen once. Sequences were obtained from PBMCs. The receptor set was obtained from a human donor in good health (CMV status not recorded). Some clones in this sample may be carry-over from other donors' samples.

The chain links TRBV11-3 to TRBJ2-1; weak D call: TRBD2 (6 bases). The CDR3 covers 14 residues. Trimming cost V 5 bases and J 4 bases, with 12 bases left between them. Germline assignment: CDR1 SGHNT and CDR2 YENEEA. The CDR3: CASSAGPDYNEQFF. For the CDR3, the DNA is TGTGCCAGCAGCGCGGGACCTGATTACAATGAGCAGTTCTTC.

This clonotype has just a few counts. The rearrangement uses TRBV20-1 and TRBJ2-1; maybe TRBD1 (6 bases). Trimming pared 0 bases from V and 7 bases from J, leaving 16 bases between. The CDR3 spans 15 residues. The V gene's germline CDR1 is DFQATT and CDR2 SNEGSKA (reference sequence). The CDR3 loop reads CSARDPGVVVNEQFF. In nucleotides, the CDR3 is TGCAGTGCTAGAGATCCAGGGGTGGTGGTAAATGAGCAGTTCTTC.

The table lists this clonotype with a few counts. This CDR3 is CASLNRNNEQFF. CDR3 sequence (DNA): TGTGCCAGCTTGAACAGAAACAATGAGCAGTTCTTC. V usage is TRBV6-2 or TRBV6-3 and J usage is TRBJ2-1, with no clear D. From germline, CDR1 is MNHEY and CDR2 SVGEGT. This CDR3 has 12 amino acids. Trimming took 8 bases from V and 5 from J, leaving 10 bases between them.

This CDR3 reads CSASGASGRDSSEQYF. The DNA of the CDR3 is TGCAGTGCTAGTGGCGCGTCGGGGCGGGACTCTTCCGAGCAGTACTTC. The J gene is TRBJ2-7, the V gene TRBV20-1, with D possibly TRBD2 on 6 matching bases. The length of the CDR3 is 16 residues. The V and J ends lost 3 bases and 6 bases respectively, with 24 bases between them. Germline V lookup: CDR1 DFQATT, CDR2 SNEGSKA (reference sequence).

This clonotype was found a few times. This sequence joins TRBV6-1 and TRBJ2-1; D gene uncertain. This CDR3 comprises 15 residues. Germline V gene sequence: CDR1 MNHNS, CDR2 SASEGT. V lost 3 bases, J lost 2 bases, and 11 bases lay in between. The DNA for the CDR3 is TGTGCCAGCAGTGATCTCCTGCGGACCTACAATGAGCAGTTCTTC. Translated, it gives CASSDLLRTYNEQFF.

This clonotype has a count of ten or more. The rearrangement uses TRBV6-1 and TRBJ2-2; D uncertain. The CDR3 spans 13 residues. Germline CDR1 is MNHNS and CDR2 is SASEGT. V was clipped by 3 bases and J by 4 bases, with 6 bases between them. Here the CDR3 DNA reads TGTGCCAGCAGTGAGCAGCGCACCGGGGAGCTGTTTTTT. This translates into CASSEQRTGELFF.

The J gene is TRBJ1-5, the V gene TRBV5-1; TRBD1 is a possible D gene (5 bases). CDR3 length: 15 amino acids. The V and J ends lost 4 bases and 5 bases respectively, with 16 bases between them. CDR1 is SGHRS, CDR2 YFSETQ, per germline. Here the CDR3 reads CASSPAGGGYQPQHF. The CDR3 nucleotides read TGCGCCAGCAGCCCGGCGGGGGGAGGGTATCAGCCCCAGCATTTT. Variable domain in full (rest from reference TRBV5-1 and TRBJ1-5): KAGVTQTPRYLIKTRGQQVTLSCSPISGHRSVSWYQQTPGQGLQFLFEYFSETQRNKGNFPGRFSGRQFSNSRSEMNVSTLELGDSALYLCASSPAGGGYQPQHFGDGTRLSIL.

This clonotype was counted ten times or more. The chain uses TRBV7-2 and TRBJ2-3; TRBD1 matches at 8 bases. Germline trimming cut 1 base from V and 6 bases from J; bases unmatched to any gene: 3. The CDR3 runs to 14 residues. Per germline, CDR1 SGHTA and CDR2 FQGNSA. CDR3 sequence: CASSLGTGLDTQYF. Here the CDR3 DNA reads TGTGCCAGCAGCTTAGGGACAGGGCTGGATACGCAGTATTTT.

The rearrangement joins TRBV18 to TRBJ2-3, with 10 bases lining up with TRBD2. Germline trimming cut 0 bases from V and 1 base from J; bases unmatched to any gene: 1. The CDR3 runs 16 residues. Germline assignment: CDR1 KGHSH and CDR2 LQKENI. The CDR3 DNA sequence: TGTGCCAGCTCACCACCAGCGGGAGGGCGCACAGATACGCAGTATTTT. The encoded protein is CASSPPAGGRTDTQYF.

This clonotype turned up a few times. This chain links TRBV7-8 with TRBJ2-3; maybe TRBD1 (6 bases). The CDR3 covers 18 residues. Germline CDR1 reads SGHVS; CDR2 reads FQNEAQ. The germline V and J ends were trimmed by 5 bases and 2 bases, with 23 bases remaining between them. CDR3 in amino acids: CASSPTGPRDTTTDTQYF. In DNA, the CDR3 is TGTGCCAGCAGCCCCACGGGTCCTCGGGACACAACCACAGATACGCAGTATTTT.

This clonotype was counted at least ten times. V gene TRBV7-9 combines with J gene TRBJ2-1; 14 bases fit TRBD2. This CDR3 comprises 15 residues. V trimming: 4 bases; J trimming: 7 bases; junction bases outside the gene matches: 3. Germline V gives CDR1 SEHNR, CDR2 FQNEAQ (reference sequence). The CDR3 here is CASSSWTSGRNEQFF. The CDR3 nucleotides read TGTGCCAGCAGCTCGTGGACTAGCGGGAGGAATGAGCAGTTCTTC.

V and J are TRBV2 and TRBJ1-6; TRBD1 aligns across 8 bases. The CDR3 is 14 amino acids. Germline V lookup: CDR1 SNHLY, CDR2 FYNNEI. V gave up 7 bases and J gave up 9 bases; unmatched junction bases: 8. The CDR3 reads CASKQTGELSPLHF. The CDR3 region has the DNA TGTGCCAGCAAACAGACAGGGGAGCTTTCACCCCTCCACTTT.

The gene calls are TRBV19 and TRBJ2-5; the D call may be TRBD1 or TRBD2 (6 bases each). V was trimmed by 10 bases and J by 4 bases, leaving 16 bases between them. The CDR3 has 13 residues. In germline, CDR1 is LNHDA, CDR2 SQIVND (reference sequence). The DNA for the CDR3 is TGTGCCACCCGACAGGTCGGGGGAGAGACCCAGTACTTC. It is translated as CATRQVGGETQYF.

The table lists this clonotype with many counts. The chain uses TRBV24-1 and TRBJ2-1; 9 positions match TRBD2. The germline CDR1 and CDR2 sequences are KGHDR and SFDVKD. This CDR3 has 14 amino acids. After removal of 5 bases from V and 12 bases from J, the junction contained 10 bases not matched to a gene. CDR3 residues: CATSVAGEVLGQFF. The CDR3, as DNA: TGTGCCACCAGTGTAGCGGGAGAGGTCCTCGGGCAGTTCTTC.

This clonotype was observed a handful of times. A junction boundary mismatches the germline segment, possibly from a read error. In DNA, the CDR3 is TGTGCCATCGGCGTAGGGGGCGGCCAAGGGACCCAGTACTTC. Protein product: CAIGVGGGQGTQYF. The chain uses TRBV10-3 and TRBJ2-5, with 7 bases that match TRBD1. Germline-derived CDR1 and CDR2 are ENHRY and SYGVKD. CDR3 size: 14 residues.